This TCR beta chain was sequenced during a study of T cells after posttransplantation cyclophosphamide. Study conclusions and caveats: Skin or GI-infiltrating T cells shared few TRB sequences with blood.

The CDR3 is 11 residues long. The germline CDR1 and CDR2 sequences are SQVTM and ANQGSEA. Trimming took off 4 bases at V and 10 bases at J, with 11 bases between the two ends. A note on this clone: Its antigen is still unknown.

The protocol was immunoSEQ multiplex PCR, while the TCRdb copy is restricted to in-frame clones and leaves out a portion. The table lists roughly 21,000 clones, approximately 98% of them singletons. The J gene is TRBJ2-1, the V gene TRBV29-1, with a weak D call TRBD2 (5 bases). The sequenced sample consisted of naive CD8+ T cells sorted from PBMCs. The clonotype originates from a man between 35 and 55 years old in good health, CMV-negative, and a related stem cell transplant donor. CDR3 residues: CSVVGGREQFF. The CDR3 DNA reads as TGCAGCGTTGTAGGTGGGAGAGAGCAGTTCTTC.